Listed here is a single T cell receptor (beta chain). Methods used by the authors: From reference gene primer amplification, estimates of nucleated cell counts were derived. Produced via immunoSEQ multiplex PCR; TCRdb's table is partial and in-frame only. V, J and clone size reflect that table, while D and trimming were determined from the DNA. The profile shows nearly 350,000 clones, under 95% of them singletons. The sample comes from a study of blood T cell repertoires in COVID-19. V was cut by 5 bases and J by 0 bases, with 13 bases left in between. This CDR3 contains 15 residues. Germline V gene sequence: CDR1 PRHDT, CDR2 FYEKMQ (reference sequence).

Material for sequencing was peripheral blood. This rearrangement joins TRBV13 to TRBJ1-1; D is possibly TRBD1 (6 bases). This receptor was obtained from a woman younger than 35 who had recovered from COVID-19. This CDR3 reads CASSRHRELNTEAFF. The CDR3, as DNA: TGTGCCAGCAGCCGACACAGGGAGCTGAACACTGAAGCTTTCTTT.